Following are 32 T cell receptor beta chains from one sample sequenced in a study of cytomegalovirus exposure and HLA in healthy donors. PCR was performed using 60 Vbeta and 13 Jbeta primers. Assay: immunoSEQ multiplex PCR; the TCRdb copy retains only in-frame clones and omits some. The sample lists about 160,000 clones; around three quarters were seen once. The sample comprised PBMCs. These TCRs come from a woman aged 40 to 50 in good health and CMV-seronegative.

The gene calls are TRBV7-9 and TRBJ2-2, with 7 bases aligning to TRBD2. This CDR3 region has 16 residues. In germline, CDR1 is SEHNR, CDR2 FQNEAQ (reference sequence). V dropped 3 bases and J dropped 0; count of bases not matched to a gene: 4. In nucleotides, the CDR3 is TGTGCCAGCAGCTTGGTACTAGCGTCGAACACCGGGGAGCTGTTTTTT. Protein: CASSLVLASNTGELFF.

This clone was recorded a few times. The chain couples TRBV11-3 to TRBJ2-1; D gene unclear. CDR1 and CDR2 (germline): SGHNT, YENEEA. Trimming took off 0 bases at V and 4 bases at J, with 16 bases between the two ends. This CDR3 spans 17 amino acids. The CDR3 loop reads CASSLERRSNHYNEQFF. The CDR3 DNA is TGTGCCAGCAGCTTAGAGCGGCGGTCCAATCATTACAATGAGCAGTTCTTC.

The V and J genes are TRBV5-1 and TRBJ2-1; 9 nucleotides align to TRBD2. The CDR3 length is 15 residues. J gave up 4 bases and V 8 bases, and 10 bases lay outside the gene matches. In germline, CDR1 is SGHRS, CDR2 YFSETQ. CDR3 nucleotides: TGCGCCAGTCGACTTAGACTAGCGGAATACAATGAGCAGTTCTTC. Its protein product is CASRLRLAEYNEQFF.

This clone has more than one count but fewer than ten. The genes are TRBV6-5 and TRBJ2-7; 7 bases are a match to TRBD2. V was pared by 7 bases and J by 2 bases, with 5 bases of the junction left unmatched. The CDR3 has 13 amino acids. CDR1 is MNHEY, CDR2 SVGAGI, per germline. The CDR3 protein is CASKKGGPYEQYF. The DNA of the CDR3 is TGTGCCAGCAAAAAGGGAGGGCCCTACGAGCAGTACTTC.

The chain recombines TRBV5-1 with TRBJ2-1, with TRBD1 matching 9 bases. CDR3 length: 13 residues. Looked up from germline, CDR1 is SGHRS and CDR2 is YFSETQ. V was clipped by 5 bases and J by 7 bases; unmatched bases: 4. In DNA, the CDR3 is TGCGCCAGCAGTACGACAGGGGGGAATGAGCAGTTCTTC. It codes for CASSTTGGNEQFF.

The chain combines TRBV18 with TRBJ2-7; 10 bases agree with TRBD2. Germline CDR1 reads KGHSH; CDR2 reads LQKENI. This CDR3 is built from 15 residues. The V segment lost 6 bases and the J segment 2 bases; nucleotides outside the gene matches: 7. CDR3 in DNA: TGTGCCAGCTCGCCCGGGACTAGCGAGCCCTACGAGCAGTACTTC. Translation gives CASSPGTSEPYEQYF.

CDR3 sequence reads: CASSYAESTEAFF. In DNA, the CDR3 is TGTGCCAGCAGTTACGCGGAATCCACTGAAGCTTTCTTT. The rearrangement links TRBV6-5 to TRBJ1-1; D unclear. The germline V gene has CDR1 MNHEY and CDR2 SVGAGI. This CDR3 is 13 amino acids long. V was clipped by 2 bases and J by 4 bases, with 8 bases between them.

The CDR3 nucleotides read TGCGCCAGCAGCTTGTCGACACAGGCCTACAATGAGCAGTTCTTC. Its translation: CASSLSTQAYNEQFF. The J gene is TRBJ2-1, the V gene TRBV5-1; the D gene is possibly TRBD1 (5 bases). This CDR3 spans 15 amino acids. Per the germline V gene, CDR1 is SGHRS and CDR2 is YFSETQ. V lost 1 base to trimming and J lost 2 bases, with 10 bases between them.

This chain joins TRBV6-5 and TRBJ2-3; D might be TRBD2 (6 bases). The V end lost 0 bases, the J end lost 2 bases, and 9 bases lay between the germline ends. The CDR3 extends over 15 amino acids. Germline V gene sequence: CDR1 MNHEY, CDR2 SVGAGI. Written as DNA, the CDR3 is TGTGCCAGCAGTTACTCGACGGGGGACACAGATACGCAGTATTTT. Translated, it gives CASSYSTGDTDTQYF.

This chain uses TRBV4-1 with TRBJ2-5; no reliable D call. The CDR3 is 15 residues long. The germline V and J ends were trimmed by 2 bases and 2 bases, with 12 bases remaining between them. CDR1 and CDR2 (germline): MGHRA, YSYEKL. In DNA, the CDR3 is TGCGCCAGCAGCCAAAATAAAGCGATACAAGAGACCCAGTACTTC. It is translated as CASSQNKAIQETQYF.

This chain joins TRBV6-1 and TRBJ2-2, with 9 positions matching TRBD1. With V trimmed by 6 bases and J by 1 base, 3 bases remained unmatched. CDR3 length equals 15 residues. Germline CDR1 and CDR2: MNHNS and SASEGT. The CDR3 is CASRRDRVNTGELFF. DNA for the CDR3: TGTGCCAGCAGGCGGGACAGGGTGAACACCGGGGAGCTGTTTTTT.

J is TRBJ1-1 and V is TRBV6-5; 7 nucleotides agree with TRBD1. The germline gives CDR1 MNHEY, CDR2 SVGAGI. The CDR3 has 14 residues. V shed 5 bases and J 0 bases; nucleotides not matched to a gene: 3. The CDR3 region is CASSNDRVNTEAFF. CDR3 bases: TGTGCCAGCAGTAACGACAGGGTGAACACTGAAGCTTTCTTT.

About this clone itself: Other DNA sequences in the same sample also yield this CDR3. The J gene is TRBJ2-7, the V gene TRBV7-9, with a possible D match to TRBD1 (5 bases). This CDR3 has 12 amino acids. Trimming left V 1 base short and J 7 bases short, with 8 bases between. Germline CDR1 and CDR2: SEHNR and FQNEAQ (reference sequence). CDR3 sequence reads: CASSLEAGEQYF. The CDR3 DNA follows: TGTGCCAGCAGCTTAGAGGCAGGGGAGCAGTACTTC.

V and J are TRBV28 and TRBJ1-5; D ambiguous. This CDR3 is built from 17 residues. Germline V gives CDR1 MDHEN, CDR2 SYDVKM. Trimming cost V 3 bases and J 1 base, with 16 bases left between them. Here the CDR3 reads CASSFLGRGLSNQPQHF. The CDR3 DNA reads as TGTGCCAGCAGTTTCCTTGGACGGGGATTAAGCAATCAGCCCCAGCATTTT.

The rearrangement uses TRBV5-4 and TRBJ2-5; the match to TRBD2 covers 8 bases. The germline gives CDR1 SGHNT, CDR2 YYREEE (reference sequence). The trim removed 2 bases at V and 2 bases at J, leaving 8 bases unmatched. The CDR3 extends over 16 amino acids. CDR3 DNA sequence: TGTGCCAGCAGCTTTAGTAGCGGGGACGCACAAGAGACCCAGTACTTC. This codes for CASSFSSGDAQETQYF.

The chain is built from TRBV2 and TRBJ2-2; TRBD1 matches at 9 bases. Unmatched junction bases numbered 4, after V lost 1 base and J lost 1 base. CDR3 length: 17 residues. Germline V gene data show CDR1 as SNHLY and CDR2 as FYNNEI. The CDR3 DNA reads TGTGCCAGCAGTGAAGGACAGGGGGTCGGGAACACCGGGGAGCTGTTTTTT. Translation: CASSEGQGVGNTGELFF.

The chain is built from TRBV6-5 and TRBJ2-1; a possible D gene is TRBD2 (6 bases). The CDR3 has 13 residues. From germline, CDR1 is MNHEY and CDR2 SVGAGI. Trimming cost V 1 base and J 8 bases, with 9 bases left between them. CDR3 sequence: CASSYYAGYEQFF. The CDR3 nucleotides read TGTGCCAGCAGTTACTATGCGGGGTATGAGCAGTTCTTC.

The chain combines TRBV7-9 with TRBJ2-1; TRBD1 might be the D (7 bases). The CDR3 totals 13 residues. Trimming left V 10 bases short and J 10 bases short, with 20 bases between. Germline V gives CDR1 SEHNR, CDR2 FQNEAQ (reference sequence). The DNA of the CDR3 is TGTGCCATGGAGACAGGGAGGTTTAGGGAGCAGTTCTTC. Protein product: CAMETGRFREQFF. Full variable domain (remainder filled in from reference TRBV7-9 and TRBJ2-1): DTGVSQNPRHKITKRGQNVTFRCDPISEHNRLYWYRQTLGQGPEFLTYFQNEAQLEKSRLLSDRFSAERPKGSFSTLEIQRTEQGDSAMYLCAMETGRFREQFFGPGTRLTVL.

This clone was observed once. This sequence joins TRBV6-6 and TRBJ2-3, with 10 bases fitting TRBD1. V gave up 5 bases and J gave up 2 bases; unmatched junction bases: 7. CDR1 MNHNY and CDR2 SVGAGI come from the germline V gene (reference sequence). This CDR3 has 16 residues. The CDR3 protein is CASSGRGQGNTDTQYF. The DNA for the CDR3 is TGTGCCAGCAGTGGGAGGGGACAGGGGAACACAGATACGCAGTATTTT.

CDR3 sequence: CASRDPGAREQYF. As DNA, the CDR3 is TGTGCCAGCAGGGACCCAGGGGCGAGGGAGCAGTACTTC. The chain uses TRBV25-1 and TRBJ2-7; D perhaps matches TRBD1 (6 bases). The CDR3 runs to 13 residues. The germline gives CDR1 MGHDK, CDR2 SYGVNS. Trimming removed 6 bases from V and 7 bases from J, with 16 bases in between.

The chain carries TRBV9 and TRBJ2-1; 15 bases line up with TRBD2. CDR3 length equals 16 residues. Trimming took 2 bases from V and 10 from J; bases not matched to a gene: 7. Germline lookup yields CDR1 SGDLS and CDR2 YYNGEE. Written as DNA, the CDR3 is TGTGCCAGCAGCGTCACCGGGACTAGCGGGAGGAAGGAGCAGTTCTTC. This codes for CASSVTGTSGRKEQFF.

This clone was recorded once. The chain combines TRBV18 with TRBJ2-1, with 9 bases that match TRBD2. CDR1 and CDR2 (germline): KGHSH, LQKENI. The CDR3 contains 15 residues. V shed 3 bases and J 4 bases; nucleotides not matched to a gene: 4. The CDR3 is CASSPETSGYNEQFF. CDR3 DNA sequence: TGTGCCAGCTCACCCGAGACTAGCGGTTACAATGAGCAGTTCTTC.

In DNA form, the CDR3 reads TGTGCCAGCAGCGTAGGTGGCCAGGGGGCGTATGGCTACACCTTC. It is translated as CASSVGGQGAYGYTF. The J gene is TRBJ1-2, the V gene TRBV9, with 8 positions matching TRBD1. The ends lost 0 bases at V and 5 bases at J; junction bases unmatched: 6. The CDR3 has 15 residues. The V gene's germline CDR1 is SGDLS and CDR2 YYNGEE.

The CDR3: CASSDALAGLETQYF. Written as DNA, the CDR3 is TGTGCCAGCAGTGACGCACTAGCGGGACTAGAGACCCAGTACTTC. This chain links TRBV2 with TRBJ2-5; 10 bases match TRBD2. Germline loops: CDR1 SNHLY, CDR2 FYNNEI. V lost 3 bases to trimming and J lost 4 bases; unmatched junction nucleotides: 5. This CDR3 has 15 residues.

This chain joins TRBV7-9 and TRBJ2-5; D is uncertain. The V and J ends lost 5 bases and 4 bases respectively, with 20 bases between them. This CDR3 region has 16 residues. Per germline, CDR1 SEHNR and CDR2 FQNEAQ (reference sequence). As DNA, the CDR3 is TGTGCCAGCAGCGACTTGGGTCAGATGAAGACAGAGACCCAGTACTTC. Translated: CASSDLGQMKTETQYF.

This chain links TRBV5-1 with TRBJ2-1; a weak D match, TRBD1 (6 bases). The V end lost 0 bases, the J end lost 2 bases, and 15 bases lay between the germline ends. There are 17 residues in the CDR3. The V gene's germline CDR1 is SGHRS and CDR2 YFSETQ. The CDR3 reads CASSLGTGQKTYNEQFF. Here the CDR3 DNA reads TGCGCCAGCAGCTTGGGGACCGGACAGAAAACCTACAATGAGCAGTTCTTC.

This CDR3 is CASSKETGRYGYTF. Written as DNA, the CDR3 is TGTGCCAGCAGTAAGGAGACAGGAAGGTATGGCTACACCTTC. The chain has TRBV28 and TRBJ1-2, with D tentatively TRBD1 (6 bases). The germline gives CDR1 MDHEN, CDR2 SYDVKM. The CDR3 extends over 14 amino acids. The V gene lost 5 bases and the J gene lost 5 bases, with 15 bases spanning the gap.

The J gene is TRBJ1-4, the V gene TRBV5-4; 8 bases line up with TRBD1. Germline V gene lookup returns CDR1 SGHNT and CDR2 YYREEE (reference sequence). Germline trimming cut 0 bases from V and 8 bases from J; bases unmatched to any gene: 6. There are 15 residues in the CDR3. The CDR3 DNA sequence: TGTGCCAGCAGCTTGGGAGGACAGGGAGGAGAAAAACTGTTTTTT. It translates to CASSLGGQGGEKLFF. Full variable domain (missing parts from reference TRBV5-4 and TRBJ1-4): ETGVTQSPTHLIKTRGQQVTLRCSSQSGHNTVSWYQQALGQGPQFIFQYYREEENGRGNFPPRFSGLQFPNYSSELNVNALELDDSALYLCASSLGGQGGEKLFFGSGTQLSVL.

V and J are TRBV19 and TRBJ1-2; the match to TRBD1 covers 9 bases. V lost 5 bases, J lost 13 bases, and 17 bases stayed unmatched. This CDR3 comprises 15 residues. Germline values: CDR1 LNHDA, CDR2 SQIVND (reference sequence). CDR3 nucleotides: TGTGCCAGTAGTGCCACACCGGGACAGGGCTCCCTTCTCACCTTC. Translation: CASSATPGQGSLLTF.

The J gene is TRBJ2-1, the V gene TRBV5-4; weak D call: TRBD2 (5 bases). This CDR3 is 14 amino acids long. Germline CDR1 is SGHNT and CDR2 is YYREEE (reference sequence). The V gene lost 1 base and the J gene lost 5 bases, with 10 bases spanning the gap. The CDR3: CASSLPRADNEQFF. In DNA, the CDR3 is TGTGCCAGCAGCTTGCCGAGGGCTGACAATGAGCAGTTCTTC.

This clone was observed a handful of times. The rearrangement links TRBV6-4 to TRBJ2-1; 7 bases map to TRBD2. The CDR3 runs 14 residues. Germline CDR1 MRHNA, CDR2 SNTAGT. V dropped 5 bases and J dropped 8; count of bases not matched to a gene: 9. The CDR3: CASSSSGTNDEQFF. The CDR3 nucleotides read TGTGCCAGCAGTTCCTCCGGGACTAATGATGAGCAGTTCTTC.

This chain connects TRBV5-1 to TRBJ2-5; 9 positions agree with TRBD1. Germline-derived CDR1 and CDR2 are SGHRS and YFSETQ. After removal of 1 base from V and 4 bases from J, the junction contained 8 bases not matched to a gene. The CDR3 contains 16 residues. The CDR3, as DNA: TGCGCCAGCAGCTTGAGAGTGGGACAGGGTGGAGAGACCCAGTACTTC. Protein: CASSLRVGQGGETQYF.